These 29 T cell receptor beta chains share one sample of origin, sequenced in a study of PD-1 blockade in classical Hodgkin lymphoma. Every patient had relapsed following autologous stem cell transplantation, and cohorts differed in brentuximab vedotin exposure. TCRdb keeps only in-frame clones here, not all; method: immunoSEQ multiplex PCR. The table shows just under 100,000 clones, with around four fifths occurring only once. The sample in question was peripheral blood mononuclear cells (PBMCs), obtained at baseline. All receptors come from a human donor with classical Hodgkin lymphoma.

The rearrangement uses TRBV7-2 and TRBJ2-7, with unresolved D. This CDR3 region has 14 residues. V was cut by 4 bases and J by 0 bases, with 10 bases left in between. Germline CDR1 and CDR2: SGHTA and FQGNSA. The CDR3 sequence: CASSYSHVSYEQYF. The CDR3 DNA reads as TGTGCCAGCAGCTATAGCCATGTCTCCTACGAGCAGTACTTC.

The chain links TRBV4-1 to TRBJ2-5, with TRBD2 matching 13 bases. The CDR3 covers 16 residues. CDR1 is MGHRA and CDR2 is YSYEKL in the germline V gene. V lost 2 bases and J lost 3; bases outside the gene matches: 3. DNA for the CDR3: TGCGCCAGCAGCCAACGCGGACTAGCGGGAGAAGAGACCCAGTACTTC. Protein product: CASSQRGLAGEETQYF.

The chain uses TRBV5-1 and TRBJ2-7; maybe TRBD1 (5 bases). The ends were cut back, 2 bases at V and 4 bases at J, with 7 bases in the middle. The CDR3 loop spans 12 amino acids. The germline V gene has CDR1 SGHRS and CDR2 YFSETQ. The CDR3 DNA reads as TGCGCCAGCAGCTTAGGGGTTTACGAGCAGTACTTC. Amino acid sequence: CASSLGVYEQYF.

The chain is built from TRBV19 and TRBJ2-6, with D unresolved. The germline V and J ends were trimmed by 10 bases and 0 bases, with 7 bases remaining between them. Germline CDR1 and CDR2: LNHDA and SQIVND (reference sequence). This CDR3 contains 13 residues. CDR3 sequence reads: CATRGSGANVLTF. CDR3 coding DNA: TGTGCCACACGAGGCTCTGGGGCCAACGTCCTGACTTTC.

The chain joins TRBV28 to TRBJ2-1, with TRBD2 matching over 7 bases. Germline V gene data show CDR1 as MDHEN and CDR2 as SYDVKM. J was trimmed by 4 bases and V by 2 bases; bases with no gene match: 2. The CDR3 has 14 amino acids. This chain's CDR3 is CASSLGGGYNEQFF. In DNA, the CDR3 is TGTGCCAGCAGTTTAGGGGGGGGTTACAATGAGCAGTTCTTC. The full variable domain, rest sourced from reference TRBV28 and TRBJ2-1, is DVKVTQSSRYLVKRTGEKVFLECVQDMDHENMFWYRQDPGLGLRLIYFSYDVKMKEKGDIPEGYSVSREKKERFSLILESASTNQTSMYLCASSLGGGYNEQFFGPGTRLTVL.

The chain links TRBV2 to TRBJ1-3; D is ambiguous. Trimming shortened V by 3 bases and J by 8 bases, and 17 bases separated the two germline ends. CDR3 length: 15 amino acids. Per germline, CDR1 SNHLY and CDR2 FYNNEI. CDR3 DNA sequence: TGTGCCAGCAGTGAGGATGACATCCGTCAAGACACCATATATTTT. Protein product: CASSEDDIRQDTIYF.

The rearrangement joins TRBV7-7 to TRBJ2-5; D is unresolved. The ends were cut back, 5 bases at V and 2 bases at J, with 9 bases in the middle. The germline gives CDR1 SSHAT, CDR2 FNYEAQ (reference sequence). The CDR3 contains 13 residues. The CDR3 region is CASSPQEQETQYF. CDR3 coding DNA: TGTGCCAGCAGCCCCCAGGAGCAAGAGACCCAGTACTTC.

This clone came up once. A read error may account for a junction end that differs from germline. The rearrangement links TRBV6-1 to TRBJ1-4; possible D gene TRBD1, 5 bases. The V gene's germline CDR1 is MNHNS and CDR2 SASEGT. CDR3 length equals 11 residues. This CDR3 reads CAGRVEEKLFF. As DNA, the CDR3 is TGTGCCGGCAGGGTGGAAGAAAAACTGTTTTTT.

V and J are TRBV5-1 and TRBJ2-5; D is uncertain. The CDR3 loop spans 13 amino acids. Germline V lookup: CDR1 SGHRS, CDR2 YFSETQ. The germline V and J ends were trimmed by 2 bases and 2 bases, with 7 bases remaining between them. In nucleotides, the CDR3 is TGCGCCAGCAGCTTTTTCATTCAAGAGACCCAGTACTTC. Translation: CASSFFIQETQYF. The full variable domain, with the rest looked up from reference TRBV5-1 and TRBJ2-5, is KAGVTQTPRYLIKTRGQQVTLSCSPISGHRSVSWYQQTPGQGLQFLFEYFSETQRNKGNFPGRFSGRQFSNSRSEMNVSTLELGDSALYLCASSFFIQETQYFGPGTRLLVL.

The chain recombines TRBV7-8 with TRBJ1-2, with TRBD1 matching over 10 bases. The junction had 7 bases not matched to a gene; V was cut back by 11 bases and J by 4 bases. Germline lookup yields CDR1 SGHVS and CDR2 FQNEAQ. CDR3 size: 13 residues. This CDR3 reads CAAGTGVSYGYTF. CDR3 DNA: TGTGCCGCGGGGACAGGGGTGAGCTATGGCTACACCTTC.

The chain uses TRBV14 and TRBJ2-1; a possible D gene is TRBD2 (5 bases). The germline V gene encodes CDR1 SGHDN and CDR2 FVKESK. V gave up 0 bases and J gave up 6 bases, with 12 bases separating them. CDR3 size: 15 residues. For the CDR3, the DNA is TGTGCCAGCAGCCAAGATGGCGGGTTGGGCAATGAGCAGTTCTTC. Its translation is CASSQDGGLGNEQFF.

The V and J genes are TRBV27 and TRBJ2-2; D is unresolved. Germline V CDR1 and CDR2: MNHEY, SMNVEV (reference sequence). V dropped 6 bases and J dropped 7 bases, with 9 bases sitting between them. This CDR3 comprises 12 residues. This CDR3 reads CASRSGNGELFF. The CDR3 coding sequence is TGTGCCAGCAGGTCGGGTAACGGGGAGCTGTTTTTT.

As DNA, the CDR3 is TGTGCCTGGACGGGCGCGGGAGGAAATACGCAGTATTTT. It translates to CAWTGAGGNTQYF. The chain uses TRBV30 and TRBJ2-3; 8 nucleotides match TRBD2. Unmatched junction bases numbered 7, after V lost 4 bases and J lost 7 bases. The CDR3 sequence is 13 residues long. Per germline, CDR1 GTSNPN and CDR2 SVGIG (reference sequence). Supplemented by reference TRBV30 and TRBJ2-3, the full variable domain reads SQTIHQWPATLVQPVGSPLSLECTVEGTSNPNLYWYRQAAGRGLQLLFYSVGIGQISSEVPQNLSASRPQDRQFILSSKKLLLSDSGFYLCAWTGAGGNTQYFGPGTRLTVL.

The table lists this clone with a count of one. J is TRBJ2-5 and V is TRBV7-2, with D hard to call. Germline V gene sequence: CDR1 SGHTA, CDR2 FQGNSA. The CDR3 contains 13 residues. V shed 5 bases and J shed 2 bases, with 9 bases lying between them. The CDR3, as DNA: TGTGCCAGCAGCGCAGGCGATCAAGAGACCCAGTACTTC. Translated: CASSAGDQETQYF.

This chain uses TRBV7-8 with TRBJ1-2; possible D gene TRBD1, 5 bases. Between the trimmed V and J ends, which lost 1 base and 1 base, there was a span of 10 bases. The germline V gene encodes CDR1 SGHVS and CDR2 FQNEAQ. The CDR3 contains 15 residues. CDR3 DNA sequence: TGTGCCAGCAGCTTAGGTGACAGATTTAACTATGGCTACACCTTC. Its protein product is CASSLGDRFNYGYTF.

The J gene is TRBJ1-1, the V gene TRBV27; 8 nucleotides line up with TRBD1. Trimming cost V 3 bases and J 1 base; bases outside gene matches: 4. CDR3 size: 15 residues. CDR1 and CDR2 from the germline V gene are MNHEY and SMNVEV (reference sequence). CDR3 nucleotide sequence: TGTGCCAGCAGTTTGAACAGGGGGGCGAACACTGAAGCTTTCTTT. Protein product: CASSLNRGANTEAFF.

The chain is built from TRBV7-7 and TRBJ2-2; D is unresolved. From germline, CDR1 is SSHAT and CDR2 FNYEAQ (reference sequence). This CDR3 region has 14 residues. V was cut by 3 bases and J by 3 bases, with 8 bases left in between. The DNA for the CDR3 is TGTGCCAGCAGCTTGAGTCGTGACACCGGGGAGCTGTTTTTT. Translation: CASSLSRDTGELFF.

V is TRBV5-1 and J is TRBJ1-3; D might be TRBD1 (6 bases). Trimming left V 2 bases short and J 6 bases short, with 12 bases between. The CDR3 totals 14 residues. Germline assignment: CDR1 SGHRS and CDR2 YFSETQ. Here the CDR3 DNA reads TGCGCCAGCAGCTTAACAGGGAGCGAAAACACCATATATTTT. Amino acids: CASSLTGSENTIYF.

The chain is built from TRBV10-3 and TRBJ2-5; D could derive from TRBD1 or TRBD2 (5 bases each). Germline V gene data show CDR1 as ENHRY and CDR2 as SYGVKD. This CDR3 comprises 13 residues. The V and J ends lost 6 bases and 2 bases respectively, with 10 bases between them. The CDR3 loop is CAISWGPQETQYF. The CDR3 DNA is TGTGCCATCAGCTGGGGACCACAAGAGACCCAGTACTTC.

The V gene is TRBV18, the J gene TRBJ1-1, with a weak D call TRBD1 (5 bases). The V end lost 4 bases, the J end lost 1 base, and 10 bases lay between the germline ends. The CDR3 contains 14 residues. Per germline, CDR1 KGHSH and CDR2 LQKENI. CDR3 protein: CASSLGASNTEAFF. The CDR3 region has the DNA TGTGCCAGCTCACTAGGGGCGTCGAACACTGAAGCTTTCTTT.

This clone was detected once. The J gene is TRBJ2-1, the V gene TRBV19, with 8 bases that match TRBD1. The CDR3 totals 15 residues. The V gene end was trimmed by 6 bases and the J gene end by 5 bases; junction bases not matched to a gene: 9. Germline lookup yields CDR1 LNHDA and CDR2 SQIVND (reference sequence). The CDR3 coding sequence is TGTGCCAGTAGCAGCAAATGGACAGGGAACAATGAGCAGTTCTTC. Translating gives CASSSKWTGNNEQFF.

The chain couples TRBV13 to TRBJ2-5, with a possible D match to TRBD2 (6 bases). V lost 0 bases and J 7 bases, leaving 12 bases between the germline ends. Germline V gene data show CDR1 as PRHDT and CDR2 as FYEKMQ (reference sequence). This CDR3 is 14 amino acids long. As DNA, the CDR3 is TGTGCCAGCAGCTTAGGGTCTCCCGGGGGGACCCAGTACTTC. This codes for CASSLGSPGGTQYF.

In its sample, this clone was seen once. This chain joins TRBV29-1 and TRBJ2-5, with D perhaps matching TRBD1 (6 bases). Germline V CDR1 and CDR2: SQVTM, ANQGSEA. V lost 0 bases, J lost 3 bases, and 14 bases lay in between. The CDR3 is made up of 15 amino acids. As DNA, the CDR3 is TGCAGCGTTGAAGATCCCGGGACACGAGAAGAGACCCAGTACTTC. As protein: CSVEDPGTREETQYF. Full variable domain (missing parts from reference TRBV29-1 and TRBJ2-5): SAVISQKPSRDICQRGTSLTIQCQVDSQVTMMFWYRQQPGQSLTLIATANQGSEATYESGFVIDKFPISRPNLTFSTLTVSNMSPEDSSIYLCSVEDPGTREETQYFGPGTRLLVL.

A few counts support this clone. The gene calls are TRBV7-3 and TRBJ1-5, with unresolved D. Germline lookup yields CDR1 SGHTA and CDR2 FQGTGA. This CDR3 contains 13 residues. V dropped 5 bases and J dropped 5 bases, with 10 bases sitting between them. CDR3 in DNA: TGTGCCAGCAGCCTCCGAGCCGATCAGCCCCAGCATTTT. Translation: CASSLRADQPQHF.

V and J are TRBV21-1 and TRBJ2-7. TRBV21-1 is designated a pseudogene. The CDR3 contains 15 residues. The CDR3 region has the DNA TGTGCCAGCAGCAAAGGGTCGATCCACTCCTACGAGCAGTACTTC. As protein: CASSKGSIHSYEQYF.

This chain connects TRBV4-1 to TRBJ1-1; D not resolved. V lost 0 bases to trimming and J lost 4 bases, with 21 bases between them. Germline V gene lookup returns CDR1 MGHRA and CDR2 YSYEKL. The CDR3 has 18 residues. The CDR3 sequence is CASSQDPNQRAMGTEAFF. As DNA, the CDR3 is TGCGCCAGCAGCCAAGATCCCAATCAGAGGGCAATGGGCACTGAAGCTTTCTTT.

The chain has TRBV30 and TRBJ2-1, with 8 bases identical to TRBD1. V lost 4 bases and J lost 4; bases outside the gene matches: 6. The CDR3 length is 14 residues. The V gene's germline CDR1 is GTSNPN and CDR2 SVGIG (reference sequence). The CDR3 here is CAWNPGTGYNEQFF. The CDR3 coding sequence is TGTGCCTGGAACCCCGGGACAGGATACAATGAGCAGTTCTTC. Full variable domain (remainder filled in from reference TRBV30 and TRBJ2-1): SQTIHQWPATLVQPVGSPLSLECTVEGTSNPNLYWYRQAAGRGLQLLFYSVGIGQISSEVPQNLSASRPQDRQFILSSKKLLLSDSGFYLCAWNPGTGYNEQFFGPGTRLTVL.

The chain joins TRBV2 to TRBJ2-4; possible D gene TRBD1, 8 bases. Looked up from germline, CDR1 is SNHLY and CDR2 is FYNNEI. The germline V and J ends were trimmed by 7 bases and 7 bases, with 17 bases remaining between them. The length of the CDR3 is 14 residues. CDR3 region: CASTFPQGGNIQYF. CDR3 bases: TGTGCCAGCACCTTTCCACAGGGGGGGAACATTCAGTACTTC.

The sample holds a few counts of this clone. The rearrangement joins TRBV28 to TRBJ2-7, with 8 bases fitting TRBD1. V was pared by 5 bases and J by 4 bases, with 10 bases of the junction left unmatched. The length of the CDR3 is 15 residues. Germline V lookup: CDR1 MDHEN, CDR2 SYDVKM. The CDR3 here is CASSAPGQGAYEQYF. As DNA, the CDR3 is TGTGCCAGCAGTGCCCCAGGGCAGGGGGCTTACGAGCAGTACTTC.